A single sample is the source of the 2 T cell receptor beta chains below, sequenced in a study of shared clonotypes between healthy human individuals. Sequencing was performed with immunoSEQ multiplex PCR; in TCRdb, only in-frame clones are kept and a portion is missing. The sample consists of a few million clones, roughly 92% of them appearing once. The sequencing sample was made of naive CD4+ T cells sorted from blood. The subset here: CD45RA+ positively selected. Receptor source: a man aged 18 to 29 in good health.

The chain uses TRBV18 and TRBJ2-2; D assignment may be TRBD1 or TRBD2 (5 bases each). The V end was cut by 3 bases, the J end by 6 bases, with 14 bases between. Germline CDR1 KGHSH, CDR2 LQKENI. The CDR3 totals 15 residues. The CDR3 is CASSPYGGEAGELFF. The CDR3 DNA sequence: TGTGCCAGCTCACCGTATGGGGGAGAGGCCGGGGAGCTGTTTTTT.

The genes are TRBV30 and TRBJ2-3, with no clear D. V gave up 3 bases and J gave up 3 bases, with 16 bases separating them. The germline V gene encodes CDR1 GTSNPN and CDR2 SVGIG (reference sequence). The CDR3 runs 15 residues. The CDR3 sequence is CAWSPDLGRTDTQYF. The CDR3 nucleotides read TGTGCCTGGAGCCCCGATCTTGGTAGGACAGATACGCAGTATTTT.